This T cell receptor beta chain was sequenced during a study of blood T cell repertoires in COVID-19. At the level of the study: Acute and convalescent COVID-19 specimens originated in the United States, Italy and Spain. T cells, B-cell-depleted T cells, or PBMCs supplied cDNA or gDNA.

As processed by the authors: Estimation of nucleated cell counts relied on the amplification of reference gene primers. Using immunoSEQ multiplex PCR, the repertoire was profiled, and TCRdb retains in-frame clones only, with some absent. V and J calls and clone size follow that table, whereas D and trimming were derived from the DNA. The sample holds some 65,000 clones; 90% are singletons and the top ten take 0.52%. J gave up 2 bases and V 4 bases, and 3 bases lay outside the gene matches. The CDR3 is 14 residues long. Germline V gene data show CDR1 as SGHTA and CDR2 as FQGNSA. Those enrolled in Seattle joined during active infection and were followed longitudinally afterward.

The clonotype originates from a man aged 50 to 59 with COVID-19, enrolled during active disease. Material for sequencing was peripheral blood. This chain connects TRBV7-2 to TRBJ2-7; 9 bases are shared with TRBD1. DNA of the CDR3: TGTGCCAGCAGCTCGGGACAGGGTCCCTACGAGCAGTACTTC. Protein product: CASSSGQGPYEQYF.